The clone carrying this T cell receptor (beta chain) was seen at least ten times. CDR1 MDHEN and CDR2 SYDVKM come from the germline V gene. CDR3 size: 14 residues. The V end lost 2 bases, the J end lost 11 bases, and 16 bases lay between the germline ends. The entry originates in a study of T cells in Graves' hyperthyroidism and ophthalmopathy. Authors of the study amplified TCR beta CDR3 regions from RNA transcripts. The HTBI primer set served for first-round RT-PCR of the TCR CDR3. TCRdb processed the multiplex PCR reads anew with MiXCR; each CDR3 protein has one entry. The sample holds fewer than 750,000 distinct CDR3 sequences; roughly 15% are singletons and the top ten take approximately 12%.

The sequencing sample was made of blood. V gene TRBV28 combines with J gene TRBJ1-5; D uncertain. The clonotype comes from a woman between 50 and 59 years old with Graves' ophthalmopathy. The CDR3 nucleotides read TGTGCCAGCAGTTTAGTCCAGTTAAGCGCCGCCCAGCATTTT. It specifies CASSLVQLSAAQHF.